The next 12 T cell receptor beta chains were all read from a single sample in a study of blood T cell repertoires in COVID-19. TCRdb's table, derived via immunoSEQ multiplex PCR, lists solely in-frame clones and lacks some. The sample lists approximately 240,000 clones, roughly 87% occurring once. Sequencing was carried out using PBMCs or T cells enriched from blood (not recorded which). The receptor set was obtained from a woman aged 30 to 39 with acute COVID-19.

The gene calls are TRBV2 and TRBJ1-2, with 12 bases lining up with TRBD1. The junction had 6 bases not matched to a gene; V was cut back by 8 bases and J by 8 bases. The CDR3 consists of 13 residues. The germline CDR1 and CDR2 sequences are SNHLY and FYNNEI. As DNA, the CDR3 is TGTGCCAGCGGGACAGGGGGCCTTCAGGGCTACACCTTC. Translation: CASGTGGLQGYTF.

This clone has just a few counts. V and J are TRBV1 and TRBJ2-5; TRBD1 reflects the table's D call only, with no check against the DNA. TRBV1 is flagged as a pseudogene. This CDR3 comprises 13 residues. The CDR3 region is CTSSQTDQETQYF. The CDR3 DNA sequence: TGCACCAGCAGCCAGACAGATCAAGAGACCCAGTACTTC.

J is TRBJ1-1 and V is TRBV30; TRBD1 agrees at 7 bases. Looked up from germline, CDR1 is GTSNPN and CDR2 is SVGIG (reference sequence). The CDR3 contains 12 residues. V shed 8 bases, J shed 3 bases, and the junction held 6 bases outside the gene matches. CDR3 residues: CAADRAHTEAFF. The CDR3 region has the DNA TGTGCCGCCGACAGGGCCCACACTGAAGCTTTCTTT.

The CDR3 DNA reads TGTGCCAGCAGTACTCTTAGCGGGAAATACGAGCAGTACTTC. Amino acid sequence: CASSTLSGKYEQYF. V usage is TRBV6-2 or TRBV6-3 and J usage is TRBJ2-7; TRBD2 agrees at 8 bases. With 5 bases clipped from V and 4 bases from J, the junction kept 7 bases outside the gene matches. Germline-derived CDR1 and CDR2 are MNHEY and SVGEGT. This CDR3 is built from 14 residues.

CDR3 loop: CASRISGGAVRTGELFF. CDR3 DNA: TGTGCCAGTAGGATTAGCGGGGGGGCGGTCCGCACCGGGGAGCTGTTTTTT. J is TRBJ2-2 and V is TRBV19; 11 nucleotides line up with TRBD2. V shed 6 bases, J shed 4 bases, and the junction held 10 bases outside the gene matches. This CDR3 comprises 17 residues. Germline loops: CDR1 LNHDA, CDR2 SQIVND (reference sequence).

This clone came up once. The CDR3 here is CASRFAGELFF. DNA for the CDR3: TGCGCCAGCAGGTTCGCCGGGGAGCTGTTTTTT. The chain links TRBV10-2 to TRBJ2-2, with no clear D. This CDR3 region has 11 residues. V lost 6 bases to trimming and J lost 6 bases, with 5 bases between them. Germline loops: CDR1 WSHSY, CDR2 SAAADI.

The CDR3 is CASSKCVRSNQPQHF. In DNA form, the CDR3 reads TGTGCCAGCAGCAAGTGCGTGAGGAGCAATCAGCCCCAGCATTTT. The chain uses TRBV21-1 and TRBJ1-5. TRBV21-1 is classified as a pseudogene. This CDR3 has 15 amino acids.

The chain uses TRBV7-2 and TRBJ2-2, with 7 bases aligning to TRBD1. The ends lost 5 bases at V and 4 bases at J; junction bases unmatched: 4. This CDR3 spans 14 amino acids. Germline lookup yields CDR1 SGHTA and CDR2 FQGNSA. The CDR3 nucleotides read TGTGCCAGCAGCCCCCGGACAGGCACCGGGGAGCTGTTTTTT. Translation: CASSPRTGTGELFF.

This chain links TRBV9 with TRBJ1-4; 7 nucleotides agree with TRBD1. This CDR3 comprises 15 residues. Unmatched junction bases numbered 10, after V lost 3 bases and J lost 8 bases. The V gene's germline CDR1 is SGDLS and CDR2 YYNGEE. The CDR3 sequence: CASSGRGGQEEKLFF. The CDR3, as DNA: TGTGCCAGCAGCGGAAGAGGGGGCCAGGAGGAAAAACTGTTTTTT.

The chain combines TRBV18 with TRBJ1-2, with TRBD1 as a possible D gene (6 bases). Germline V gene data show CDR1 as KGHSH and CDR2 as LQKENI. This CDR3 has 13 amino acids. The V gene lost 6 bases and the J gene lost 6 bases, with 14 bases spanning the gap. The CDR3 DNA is TGTGCCAGCTCCATCGGGGGGGCCGATGGCTACACCTTC. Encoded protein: CASSIGGADGYTF.

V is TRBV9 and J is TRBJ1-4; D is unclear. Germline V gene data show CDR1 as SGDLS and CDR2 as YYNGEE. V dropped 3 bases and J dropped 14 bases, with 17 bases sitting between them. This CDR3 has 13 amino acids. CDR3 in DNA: TGTGCCAGCAGCGATCGGGGAGGTAGTGGGCTGTTTTTT. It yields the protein CASSDRGGSGLFF.

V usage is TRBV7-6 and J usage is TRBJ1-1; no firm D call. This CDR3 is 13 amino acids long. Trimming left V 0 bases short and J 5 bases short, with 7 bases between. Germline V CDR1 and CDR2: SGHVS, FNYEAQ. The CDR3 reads CASSLARGTEAFF. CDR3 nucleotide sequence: TGTGCCAGCAGCTTAGCCCGAGGGACTGAAGCTTTCTTT.